Presented here are 7 T cell receptor beta chains from one specimen sequenced in a study of blood T cell repertoires in COVID-19. Some clones are missing from TCRdb's copy, which holds only in-frame ones; the method was immunoSEQ multiplex PCR. The data hold some 13,000 clones, with approximately 80% observed a single time. Sequenced input: peripheral blood. The source of these receptors is a middle-aged man with active or convalescent COVID-19.

V gene TRBV11-3 combines with J gene TRBJ2-5, with D perhaps TRBD1 (6 bases). Looked up from germline, CDR1 is SGHNT and CDR2 is YENEEA. Trimming removed 3 bases at V and 7 bases at J, with 15 bases between. CDR3 length equals 14 residues. CDR3 DNA: TGTGCCAGCAGCTTGGTCTTTCTAGGGGGGACCCAGTACTTC. This sequence encodes CASSLVFLGGTQYF.

The chain joins TRBV19 to TRBJ1-3; TRBD1 aligns across 8 bases. Germline CDR1 LNHDA, CDR2 SQIVND (reference sequence). V trimming: 3 bases; J trimming: 2 bases; junction bases outside the gene matches: 9. CDR3 length: 17 amino acids. The CDR3 protein is CASSIVTGGDAGNTIYF. CDR3 bases: TGTGCCAGTAGTATTGTCACAGGGGGAGACGCTGGAAACACCATATATTTT.

This clone was counted between two and nine times. Within the sample, other DNA sequences also encode this same CDR3. V usage is TRBV5-5 and J usage is TRBJ2-7, with 11 bases identical to TRBD1. Germline loops: CDR1 SGHKS, CDR2 YYEKEE (reference sequence). The CDR3 totals 14 residues. The trim removed 4 bases at V and 4 bases at J, leaving 4 bases unmatched. CDR3 bases: TGTGCCAGCAGCACGGGACAGGGGGGTTACGAGCAGTACTTC. It specifies CASSTGQGGYEQYF.

This chain connects TRBV19 to TRBJ2-3; 7 positions match TRBD1. In germline, CDR1 is LNHDA, CDR2 SQIVND (reference sequence). Germline trimming cut 4 bases from V and 1 base from J; bases unmatched to any gene: 5. This CDR3 comprises 15 residues. The CDR3 nucleotides read TGTGCCAGTAGTAAGTCCGGACAGGGCACAGATACGCAGTATTTT. Amino acids: CASSKSGQGTDTQYF.

CDR3 sequence: CASSLVGGGTDYGYTF. The CDR3 nucleotides read TGTGCCAGCAGCTTAGTAGGCGGGGGAACGGACTATGGCTACACCTTC. The J gene is TRBJ1-2, the V gene TRBV7-2; the D gene is possibly TRBD1 (5 bases). Germline CDR1 is SGHTA and CDR2 is FQGNSA. V was shortened by 1 base and J by 3 bases, with 15 bases between the two germline ends. The length of the CDR3 is 16 residues. Supplemented by reference TRBV7-2 and TRBJ1-2, the full variable domain reads GAGVSQSPSNKVTEKGKDVELRCDPISGHTALYWYRQSLGQGLEFLIYFQGNSAPDKSGLPSDRFSAERTGGSVSTLTIQRTQQEDSAVYLCASSLVGGGTDYGYTFGSGTRLTVV.

This chain uses TRBV5-3 with TRBJ2-5; the match to TRBD1 covers 9 bases. TRBV5-3 is an ORF for which the function is uncertain. There are 15 residues in the CDR3. V lost 3 bases to trimming and J lost 5 bases; unmatched junction nucleotides: 8. CDR3 loop: CARSYRDREWETQYF. CDR3 nucleotide sequence: TGTGCCAGAAGCTACCGGGACAGGGAGTGGGAGACCCAGTACTTC.

The chain employs TRBV7-8 and TRBJ2-2, with 16 bases matching TRBD2. Germline V lookup: CDR1 SGHVS, CDR2 FQNEAQ. J lost 8 bases, V lost 4 bases, and 10 bases had no gene match. The CDR3 has 18 residues. CDR3 sequence: CASSSAGLAGGPIGELFF. CDR3 in DNA: TGTGCCAGCAGCTCGGCGGGACTAGCGGGAGGGCCCATAGGGGAGCTGTTTTTT.